These 5 T cell receptor beta chains were all obtained from the same sample, sequenced in a study of blood T cells in healthy people across ages. A J-beta primer mix and a sample-barcoded 5' primer were used in a second PCR of about 7 to 12 cycles. TCRdb recomputed calls from the 5' RACE reads with MiXCR, one row per CDR3 protein. The repertoire has approximately 790,000 distinct CDR3 sequences, around 62% of them found once; the top ten carry 28%. Sequencing was done on a sample of blood. The receptors come from a man younger than 45 in good health.

The J gene is TRBJ2-2, the V gene TRBV4-3; D is possibly TRBD1 (6 bases). Germline loops: CDR1 LGHNA, CDR2 YSLEER. Trimming removed 0 bases at V and 5 bases at J, with 16 bases between. This CDR3 region has 17 residues. The CDR3 DNA is TGCGCCAGCAGCCAAGATCCGGGACACCGGCTGACCGGGGAGCTGTTTTTT. Translating gives CASSQDPGHRLTGELFF.

This clonotype was observed a handful of times. This sequence joins TRBV6-2 or TRBV6-3 and TRBJ2-1; D is unclear. V was shortened by 6 bases and J by 6 bases, with 12 bases between the two germline ends. The germline V gene encodes CDR1 MNHEY and CDR2 SVGEGT. The CDR3 consists of 13 residues. This chain's CDR3 is CASRATARNEQFF. CDR3 sequence (DNA): TGTGCCAGCAGGGCGACTGCCCGCAATGAGCAGTTCTTC.

The gene calls are TRBV9 and TRBJ1-4; possible D gene TRBD1, 5 bases. The CDR3 has 15 residues. Between the trimmed V and J ends, which lost 0 bases and 4 bases, there was a span of 10 bases. CDR1 and CDR2 (germline): SGDLS, YYNGEE. The CDR3 here is CASSVEGHNNEKLFF. The CDR3 region has the DNA TGTGCCAGCAGCGTAGAAGGACACAATAATGAAAAACTGTTTTTT.

The chain joins TRBV4-2 to TRBJ2-5; the match to TRBD2 covers 10 bases. V dropped 0 bases and J dropped 3; count of bases not matched to a gene: 4. Looked up from germline, CDR1 is LGHNA and CDR2 is YNFKEQ. The length of the CDR3 is 16 residues. The CDR3 region is CASSQESSGGKETQYF. The CDR3 nucleotides read TGTGCCAGCAGCCAAGAGTCTAGCGGGGGAAAAGAGACCCAGTACTTC.

Here the CDR3 reads CASSLTFYREASYEQYF. CDR3 DNA sequence: TGTGCCAGCAGCTTAACTTTTTACAGGGAGGCTTCCTACGAGCAGTACTTC. This rearrangement joins TRBV7-3 to TRBJ2-7; D tentatively fits TRBD1 or TRBD2 (6 bases each). CDR3 length: 17 residues. V was cut by 0 bases and J by 1 base, with 16 bases left in between. CDR1 SGHTA and CDR2 FQGTGA come from the germline V gene.